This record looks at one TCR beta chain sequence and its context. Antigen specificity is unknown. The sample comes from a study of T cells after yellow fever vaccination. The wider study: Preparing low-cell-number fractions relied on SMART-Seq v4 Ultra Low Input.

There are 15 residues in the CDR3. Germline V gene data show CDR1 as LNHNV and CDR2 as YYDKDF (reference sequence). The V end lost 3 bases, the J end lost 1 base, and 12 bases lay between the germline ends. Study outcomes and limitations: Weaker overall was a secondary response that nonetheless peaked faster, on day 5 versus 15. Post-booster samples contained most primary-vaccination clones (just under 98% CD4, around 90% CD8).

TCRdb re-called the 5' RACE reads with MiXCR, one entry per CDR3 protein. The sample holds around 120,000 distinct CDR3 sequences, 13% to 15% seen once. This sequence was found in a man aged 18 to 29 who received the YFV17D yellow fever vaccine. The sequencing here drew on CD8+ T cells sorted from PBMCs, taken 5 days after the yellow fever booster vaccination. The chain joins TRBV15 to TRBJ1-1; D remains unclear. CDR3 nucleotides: TGTGCCACCAGCAGCGCGTGGACGGGGAACACTGAAGCTTTCTTT. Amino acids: CATSSAWTGNTEAFF.